This T cell receptor (beta chain) was captured by sequencing in a study of siplizumab effects on memory and regulatory T cells. V dropped 4 bases and J dropped 4; count of bases not matched to a gene: 8. There are 15 residues in the CDR3. Germline assignment: CDR1 MGHRA and CDR2 YSYEKL. This clone occurred once. Using immunoSEQ multiplex PCR, the repertoire was profiled, and TCRdb retains in-frame clones only, with some absent. This table has about 50,000 clones, about 93% appearing once. Sequencing was carried out using CD8+ T cells sorted from blood. The source of this sequence is a human donor in good health. This rearrangement joins TRBV4-1 to TRBJ2-7; 9 bases are a match to TRBD1. The CDR3 spells CASSLSGTGTYEQYF. The CDR3 nucleotides are TGCGCCAGCAGCCTATCCGGGACAGGGACGTACGAGCAGTACTTC.